The 4 T cell receptor beta chains below come from one sample, sequenced in a study of early T cells in non-severe SARS-CoV-2 infection. TCRdb reprocessed the 5' RACE reads via MiXCR and lists one record per CDR3 protein. The sample gives 27,000 or so distinct CDR3 sequences, around 4.2% of which show up once; 8.2% is in the top ten. The specimen sequenced was whole blood. The receptors derive from an adult who was a healthcare worker with PCR-confirmed SARS-CoV-2 infection or an uninfected control (not recorded which).

This clonotype was counted at least ten times. The gene calls are TRBV2 and TRBJ2-1; TRBD2 agrees at 9 bases. V lost 1 base and J lost 8; bases outside the gene matches: 9. Germline CDR1 and CDR2: SNHLY and FYNNEI. The CDR3 is made up of 16 amino acids. CDR3 DNA sequence: TGTGCCAGCAGTGAAGGCCGACTAGCGGAGTTAGATGAGCAGTTCTTC. Translated, it gives CASSEGRLAELDEQFF.

This clonotype occurred many times. J is TRBJ2-3 and V is TRBV6-6; TRBD1 matches at 8 bases. The CDR3 length is 13 residues. V dropped 6 bases and J dropped 3; count of bases not matched to a gene: 2. Germline CDR1 is MNHNY and CDR2 is SVGAGI (reference sequence). CDR3 sequence (DNA): TGTGCCAGCAGGCAGGGGGCAACAGATACGCAGTATTTT. This encodes CASRQGATDTQYF.

This clonotype came up many times. The V call is TRBV13, the J call TRBJ1-1; unclear D gene. V lost 7 bases, J lost 4 bases, and 16 bases lay in between. The CDR3 covers 14 residues. Germline CDR1 is PRHDT and CDR2 is FYEKMQ (reference sequence). For the CDR3, the DNA is TGTGCCAGCACCCTGTCGAGGAGGAGCACTGAAGCTTTCTTT. This translates into CASTLSRRSTEAFF.

This clonotype was observed at least ten times. The genes are TRBV6-4 and TRBJ1-1; D is unclear. Trimming left V 9 bases short and J 10 bases short, with 27 bases between. CDR1 is MRHNA, CDR2 SNTAGT, per germline. CDR3 size: 15 residues. CDR3: CASSDGAIRPAGAFF. CDR3 bases: TGTGCCAGTTCGGACGGAGCGATAAGGCCGGCTGGAGCTTTCTTT.